A single sample is the source of the 15 T cell receptor beta chains below, sequenced in a study of blood T cell repertoires in COVID-19 (dated by TCRdb to about 2020). To prepare the library, the immunoSEQ multiplex PCR assay was applied. The clones in this table, taken by TCRdb from immuneACCESS, are in-frame only. Not every clone is retained; where verified, under half of the shortfall comes from an unresolved V gene, and the cause of the rest is unknown. The sample contains hundreds of thousands of clones, 70% to 85% of them found a single time. The ten largest clones add up to roughly 10% of the sample. Sequences were obtained from peripheral blood. Source of these receptors: a man older than 75 with acute or convalescent COVID-19.

The gene calls are TRBV6-5 and TRBJ1-1; D is ambiguous. The CDR3 sequence is 13 residues long. The V end lost 7 bases, the J end lost 5 bases, and 14 bases lay between the germline ends. Germline V gene lookup returns CDR1 MNHEY and CDR2 SVGAGI. Here the CDR3 reads CASNGLIGTEAFF. In DNA, the CDR3 is TGTGCCAGCAATGGACTCATTGGGACTGAAGCTTTCTTT.

This rearrangement joins TRBV24-1 to TRBJ2-7, with TRBD2 matching 7 bases. Germline V gene lookup returns CDR1 KGHDR and CDR2 SFDVKD. V shed 3 bases, J shed 4 bases, and the junction held 8 bases outside the gene matches. The CDR3 is made up of 15 amino acids. Written as DNA, the CDR3 is TGTGCCACCAGTGATCCGGGGGAGGGAGGGTACGAGCAGTACTTC. Its protein product is CATSDPGEGGYEQYF.

The V gene is TRBV18, the J gene TRBJ2-5; maybe TRBD1 (5 bases). Trimming left V 6 bases short and J 2 bases short, with 13 bases between. The germline V gene encodes CDR1 KGHSH and CDR2 LQKENI. This CDR3 has 14 residues. CDR3 amino acids: CASSLTRQQETQYF. As DNA, the CDR3 is TGTGCCAGCTCCCTCACCAGACAGCAAGAGACCCAGTACTTC.

This chain links TRBV7-2 with TRBJ1-1, with TRBD1 matching 10 bases. The germline V gene has CDR1 SGHTA and CDR2 FQGNSA. Losses at the gene ends were 2 bases for V and 5 bases for J; bases not matched to a gene: 5. This CDR3 has 15 residues. The CDR3 DNA follows: TGTGCCAGCAGCTTAACGGGACAGGGGAGGACTGAAGCTTTCTTT. Encoded protein: CASSLTGQGRTEAFF. Based on the CDR3 plus reference TRBV7-2 and TRBJ1-1, the full variable domain is GAGVSQSPSNKVTEKGKDVELRCDPISGHTALYWYRQSLGQGLEFLIYFQGNSAPDKSGLPSDRFSAERTGGSVSTLTIQRTQQEDSAVYLCASSLTGQGRTEAFFGQGTRLTVV.

The CDR3 reads CASSATGLYGYTF. For the CDR3, the DNA is TGCGCCAGCAGTGCTACGGGACTCTATGGCTACACCTTC. The chain joins TRBV10-1 to TRBJ1-2; maybe TRBD1 (5 bases). The germline CDR1 and CDR2 sequences are WNHNN and SYGVQD (reference sequence). With 4 bases removed from V and 4 bases from J, the gap between germline ends came to 10 bases. The CDR3 is 13 amino acids.

This chain connects TRBV24-1 to TRBJ2-7; a weak D match, TRBD2 (6 bases). The CDR3 spans 14 residues. Trimming left V 3 bases short and J 2 bases short, with 10 bases between. Germline CDR1 KGHDR, CDR2 SFDVKD. The CDR3 protein is CATSDILAPYEQYF. CDR3 nucleotides: TGTGCCACCAGTGATATACTAGCTCCCTACGAGCAGTACTTC.

The chain recombines TRBV27 with TRBJ2-7, with D possibly matching TRBD2 (5 bases). The CDR3 runs 16 residues. V was pared by 5 bases and J by 2 bases, with 19 bases between. Germline CDR1 reads MNHEY; CDR2 reads SMNVEV (reference sequence). DNA for the CDR3: TGTGCCAGCAGTCACCTTGGATCAGTGGGAGCCTACGAGCAGTACTTC. Translating it yields CASSHLGSVGAYEQYF.

V is TRBV3-1 (or the pseudogene TRBV3-2) and J is TRBJ2-7; possible D gene TRBD2, 5 bases. CDR3 length: 14 residues. Trimming left V 2 bases short and J 2 bases short, with 10 bases between. Germline lookup yields CDR1 LGHDT and CDR2 YNNKEL (reference sequence). The CDR3 DNA sequence: TGTGCCAGCAGCCAACGGTCCGGGACCTACGAGCAGTACTTC. Amino acid sequence: CASSQRSGTYEQYF.

This clone was seen a few times. The chain employs TRBV10-3 and TRBJ2-3, with D perhaps matching TRBD2 (5 bases). Deletions cut 2 bases from V and 5 bases from J, with 5 bases between. The CDR3 totals 12 residues. Germline CDR1 and CDR2: ENHRY and SYGVKD. Here the CDR3 reads CAISERGDTQYF. DNA for the CDR3: TGTGCCATCAGTGAGCGGGGAGATACGCAGTATTTT.

The V and J genes are TRBV6-5 and TRBJ1-3; weak D call: TRBD1 (6 bases). Germline CDR1 MNHEY, CDR2 SVGAGI. The CDR3 totals 16 residues. With 0 bases removed from V and 2 bases from J, the gap between germline ends came to 11 bases. The CDR3 DNA reads TGTGCCAGCAGTTACTCGGGGGCCCGTACTGGAAACACCATATATTTT. Protein product: CASSYSGARTGNTIYF.

Here the CDR3 reads CASSATGAPPMEQFF. DNA of the CDR3: TGTGCCAGTAGTGCTACAGGGGCCCCACCTATGGAGCAGTTCTTC. The chain is built from TRBV19 and TRBJ2-1, with 7 bases aligning to TRBD1. CDR3 size: 15 residues. V dropped 5 bases and J dropped 10; count of bases not matched to a gene: 14. Per the germline V gene, CDR1 is LNHDA and CDR2 is SQIVND (reference sequence).

Concerning this clone: Different DNA sequences within this sample yield the same CDR3. The chain employs TRBV24-1 and TRBJ2-7; 9 nucleotides line up with TRBD1. V gave up 4 bases and J gave up 1 base; unmatched junction bases: 4. The CDR3 is 15 residues long. CDR1 and CDR2 from the germline V gene are KGHDR and SFDVKD. CDR3 residues: CATSDPGTGSYEQYF. The CDR3 DNA is TGTGCCACCAGTGACCCCGGGACAGGGTCCTACGAGCAGTACTTC.

CDR3 DNA: TGTGCCAGCAGTTCCACAGGGGGGAACACCGGGGAGCTGTTTTTT. It specifies CASSSTGGNTGELFF. The chain joins TRBV27 to TRBJ2-2, with TRBD1 matching over 8 bases. This CDR3 has 15 amino acids. The germline V gene encodes CDR1 MNHEY and CDR2 SMNVEV (reference sequence). J was trimmed by 1 base and V by 4 bases; bases with no gene match: 2.

The chain has TRBV9 and TRBJ1-6; tentative D call: TRBD1 (5 bases). CDR1 is SGDLS, CDR2 YYNGEE, per germline. Trimming cost V 1 base and J 6 bases, with 11 bases left between them. The CDR3 consists of 15 residues. The DNA for the CDR3 is TGTGCCAGCAGCGTAATAGACAGAGCTAATTCACCCCTCCACTTT. Its protein product is CASSVIDRANSPLHF.

A few counts support this clone. V and J are TRBV10-1 and TRBJ2-7; D is uncertain. V lost 3 bases and J 3 bases, leaving 12 bases between the germline ends. The CDR3 has 14 residues. Germline CDR1 reads WNHNN; CDR2 reads SYGVQD (reference sequence). CDR3 protein: CASSEVAANYEQYF. CDR3 bases: TGCGCCAGCAGTGAAGTTGCGGCAAACTACGAGCAGTACTTC.